These 9 T cell receptor beta chains share one sample of origin, sequenced in a study of blood T cell repertoires in COVID-19. Profiled with immunoSEQ multiplex PCR; TCRdb holds only in-frame clones, not every one. Of roughly 280,000 clones in the sample, around 80% are singletons; the top ten hold 4.2%. Sample: peripheral blood. These receptors were taken from a man aged 55 to 70 with acute or convalescent COVID-19.

This sequence joins TRBV27 and TRBJ1-6, with 7 bases aligning to TRBD1. This CDR3 is built from 17 residues. The junction had 7 bases not matched to a gene; V was cut back by 5 bases and J by 0 bases. Germline CDR1 is MNHEY and CDR2 is SMNVEV (reference sequence). The CDR3, as DNA: TGTGCCAGCAGTCGGGGACAGAGGAGCTCCTATAATTCACCCCTCCACTTT. This gives the protein CASSRGQRSSYNSPLHF.

The genes are TRBV2 and TRBJ1-1; possibly TRBD1 for D (5 bases). This CDR3 comprises 14 residues. CDR1 is SNHLY, CDR2 FYNNEI, per germline. V was cut by 3 bases and J by 4 bases, with 12 bases left in between. The CDR3 nucleotides are TGTGCCAGCAGTGATTGGGACTACTTCACTGAAGCTTTCTTT. It is translated as CASSDWDYFTEAFF.

The chain carries TRBV9 and TRBJ2-7; 9 bases are shared with TRBD2. This CDR3 has 16 residues. The junction had 13 bases not matched to a gene; V was cut back by 4 bases and J by 5 bases. CDR1 SGDLS and CDR2 YYNGEE come from the germline V gene. The CDR3 region is CASSPLAGAPGNEQYF. As DNA, the CDR3 is TGTGCCAGCAGCCCATTAGCGGGAGCCCCCGGGAACGAGCAGTACTTC.

This rearrangement joins TRBV10-3 to TRBJ2-3; 13 bases are shared with TRBD2. The CDR3 length is 14 residues. V was clipped by 0 bases and J by 14 bases; unmatched bases: 5. Germline assignment: CDR1 ENHRY and CDR2 SYGVKD. The CDR3 DNA reads TGTGCCATCAGTGAGTCAGGGACTAGCGGGGTGGCGTATTTT. Translated, it gives CAISESGTSGVAYF.

The rearrangement uses TRBV7-2 and TRBJ1-2, with a tentative D call TRBD1 (5 bases). The CDR3 extends over 14 amino acids. V was shortened by 2 bases and J by 2 bases, with 9 bases between the two germline ends. Germline loops: CDR1 SGHTA, CDR2 FQGNSA. This CDR3 reads CASSLNQGNYGYTF. The CDR3 coding sequence is TGTGCCAGCAGCTTAAATCAGGGCAACTATGGCTACACCTTC. Based on the CDR3 plus reference TRBV7-2 and TRBJ1-2, the full variable domain is GAGVSQSPSNKVTEKGKDVELRCDPISGHTALYWYRQSLGQGLEFLIYFQGNSAPDKSGLPSDRFSAERTGGSVSTLTIQRTQQEDSAVYLCASSLNQGNYGYTFGSGTRLTVV.

The CDR3 DNA is TGTGCCAGCAGTCCAACTGTTCCTAGGGAGTTGAACAATGAGCAGTTCTTC. It codes for CASSPTVPRELNNEQFF. This sequence joins TRBV27 and TRBJ2-1; D perhaps matches TRBD2 (5 bases). V was trimmed by 5 bases and J by 5 bases, leaving 22 bases between them. There are 17 residues in the CDR3. Germline CDR1 MNHEY, CDR2 SMNVEV (reference sequence).

The chain has TRBV18 and TRBJ2-1; 8 positions agree with TRBD2. The CDR3 sequence is 17 residues long. V shed 3 bases and J 4 bases; nucleotides not matched to a gene: 11. CDR1 and CDR2 from the germline V gene are KGHSH and LQKENI. CDR3 loop: CASSPPGTSQLYNEQFF. CDR3 in DNA: TGTGCCAGCTCACCGCCCGGGACTAGTCAACTTTACAATGAGCAGTTCTTC.

The chain joins TRBV10-3 to TRBJ1-6; 9 bases agree with TRBD1. The CDR3 runs 15 residues. J was trimmed by 7 bases and V by 3 bases; bases with no gene match: 4. Germline assignment: CDR1 ENHRY and CDR2 SYGVKD. The CDR3 bases are TGTGCCATCAGTGACCCGGGACAGGGCAATTCACCCCTCCACTTT. Protein product: CAISDPGQGNSPLHF.

The rearrangement joins TRBV19 to TRBJ1-2; 7 nucleotides agree with TRBD1. After removal of 7 bases from V and 11 bases from J, the junction contained 7 bases not matched to a gene. CDR1 LNHDA and CDR2 SQIVND come from the germline V gene (reference sequence). The CDR3 is 11 residues long. CDR3 nucleotides: TGTGCCAGTAAAAATGCAGGGGGGTACACCTTC. Its protein is CASKNAGGYTF.